This T cell receptor beta chain was captured by sequencing in a study of CD8+CD57+ T cells in acquired aplastic anemia. This clonotype was picked up many times. The antigen is unknown. Profiling of TCR beta VDJ combinations and CDR3 sequences used genomic DNA as template. TCRdb re-analysed the reads in MiXCR, keeping a single row per CDR3 protein. This table has 150,000 to 200,000 distinct CDR3 sequences, less than 50% appearing once. Germline V lookup: CDR1 SGHNT, CDR2 YYREEE (reference sequence). CDR3 length: 15 residues. Losses at the gene ends were 4 bases for V and 2 bases for J; bases not matched to a gene: 6. Study results and limitations: CD8+ Simpson's diversity did not differ significantly between patients and controls. Patients shared some 30 CD8+ CDR3 sequences with controls.

Patients selected for sequencing had displayed CD8+CD57+ cell expansion by flow cytometry. Patients were untreated when blood was sampled. Sequenced material: sorted CD4+, CD8+, or CD8+CD57+ T cells (not recorded which) from PBMCs. This TCR derives from a human donor with aplastic anemia. The chain recombines TRBV5-4 with TRBJ2-7; 10 bases are shared with TRBD1. CDR3 DNA: TGTGCCAGCAGCCCCGGGACAGGGGAAACCTACGAGCAGTACTTC. This encodes CASSPGTGETYEQYF. The full variable domain, in which reference TRBV5-4 and TRBJ2-7 provide the parts outside the CDR3, is ETGVTQSPTHLIKTRGQQVTLRCSSQSGHNTVSWYQQALGQGPQFIFQYYREEENGRGNFPPRFSGLQFPNYSSELNVNALELDDSALYLCASSPGTGETYEQYFGPGTRLTVT.